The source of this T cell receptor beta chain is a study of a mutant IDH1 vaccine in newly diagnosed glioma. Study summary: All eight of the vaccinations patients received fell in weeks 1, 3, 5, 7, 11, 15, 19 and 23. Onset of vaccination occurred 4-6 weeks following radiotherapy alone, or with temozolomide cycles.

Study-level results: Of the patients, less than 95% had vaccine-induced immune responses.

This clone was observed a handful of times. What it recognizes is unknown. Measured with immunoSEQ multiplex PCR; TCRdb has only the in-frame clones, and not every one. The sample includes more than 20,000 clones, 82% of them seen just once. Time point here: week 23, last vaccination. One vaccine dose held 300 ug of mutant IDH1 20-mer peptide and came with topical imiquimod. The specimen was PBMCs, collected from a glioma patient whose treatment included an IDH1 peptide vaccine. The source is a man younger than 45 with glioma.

CDR3 residues: CASSVGVRSTDTQYF. The DNA for the CDR3 is TGTGCCAGCAGCGTAGGCGTACGAAGCACAGATACGCAGTATTTT. The V call is TRBV9, the J call TRBJ2-3; D unclear. V was clipped by 0 bases and J by 0 bases, with 8 bases between them. This CDR3 has 15 amino acids. Germline V gene lookup returns CDR1 SGDLS and CDR2 YYNGEE. Supplemented by reference TRBV9 and TRBJ2-3, the full variable domain reads DSGVTQTPKHLITATGQRVTLRCSPRSGDLSVYWYQQSLDQGLQFLIQYYNGEERAKGNILERFSAQQFPDLHSELNLSSLELGDSALYFCASSVGVRSTDTQYFGPGTRLTVL.